Listed below are T cell receptor beta chains from one sample, sequenced in a study of blood T cell repertoires in COVID-19. The data were produced by immunoSEQ multiplex PCR, yet TCRdb's version contains in-frame clones alone and is incomplete. The repertoire has almost 90,000 clones, about 92% of them found once; the top ten carry roughly 7%. Sequencing was performed on peripheral blood. These receptors all come from a man between 18 and 29 years old with COVID-19, enrolled during active disease. The CDR3 runs from the conserved cysteine through the conserved F or W. The D gene is left open where the match is weak. The size field is filled for only some rows; it gives once, few, many or a size class.

TRBD1	TRBV2	TRBJ1-3	.	TGTGCCAGCAGTGTGGGGACAGGGGGCTATCGCTCTGGAAACACCATATATTTT	CASSVGTGGYRSGNTIYF
.	TRBV5-6	TRBJ2-1	.	TGTGCCAGCAGCTTGTATCAGGGTAGTGAGCAGTTCTTC	CASSLYQGSEQFF
.	TRBV9	TRBJ2-7	once	TGTGCCAGCAGCGTAGTGGCTAGTCCCTCCTACGAGCAGTACTTC	CASSVVASPSYEQYF
.	TRBV7-8	TRBJ2-5	.	TGTGCCAGCAGCGATGGGACATCGACCCAGTACTTC	CASSDGTSTQYF
.	TRBV15	TRBJ2-7	once	TGTGCCACCAGCAGTCGATCGGGGGTCGAGCAGTACTTC	CATSSRSGVEQYF
TRBD1	TRBV24-1	TRBJ2-5	.	TGTGCCACCAGAGGGGGCGGAGAGACCCAGTACTTC	CATRGGGETQYF
TRBD1	TRBV30	TRBJ2-7	once	TGTGCCTGGGACCCGGGACAGGGAATCTACGAGCAGTACTTC	CAWDPGQGIYEQYF
.	TRBV2	TRBJ2-7	.	TGTGCCAGCAGAACCCTTGATAGCGAGACCTACGAGCAGTACTTC	CASRTLDSETYEQYF
.	TRBV4-1	TRBJ1-2	.	TGCGCCAGCAGCCAAGACCAGGGCCCTCTTAACTATGGCTACACCTTC	CASSQDQGPLNYGYTF
.	TRBV19	TRBJ2-4	.	TGTGCCAGTAGCCAAAGGGTGGTCGGGAGCCAGGCCAAAAACATTCAGTACTTC	CASSQRVVGSQAKNIQYF
TRBD1	TRBV18	TRBJ1-2	once	TGTGCCAGCTCACCACCGGTGACAGGGGGCGTGGATGGCTACACCTTC	CASSPPVTGGVDGYTF
TRBD1	TRBV27	TRBJ1-2	.	TGTGCCAGCAGTCAAGACAGGGGTCAGGGGTTGAGCTACACCTTC	CASSQDRGQGLSYTF
.	TRBV6-5	TRBJ1-3	.	TGTGCCAGCAGTTACTCGCGGTCTTCTGGAAACACCATATATTTT	CASSYSRSSGNTIYF
.	TRBV7-2	TRBJ2-7	.	TGTGCCAGCAGCTACTCATACGGTGGGCTAGCGCTCGAGCAGTACTTC	CASSYSYGGLALEQYF
.	TRBV12-3/TRBV12-4	TRBJ2-3	.	TGTGCCAGCAGCCCCCTTGATACGCAGTATTTT	CASSPLDTQYF
TRBD1	TRBV30	TRBJ1-2	once	TGTGCCTGGAGTGTACCCGAACAGGGGGACTATGGCTACACCTTC	CAWSVPEQGDYGYTF
.	TRBV9	TRBJ1-3	once	TGTGCCAGCAGTCGCGACATGGGCTCTGGAAACACCATATATTTT	CASSRDMGSGNTIYF
TRBD1	TRBV11-3	TRBJ2-1	.	TGTGCCAGCAGCTTAGGACAGGGAAAAAGCTCCTACAATGAGCAGTTCTTC	CASSLGQGKSSYNEQFF
TRBD2	TRBV28	TRBJ2-1	.	TGTGCCAGCAGCCTGGGGACTAGCGTCCACAATGAGCAGTTCTTC	CASSLGTSVHNEQFF
TRBD1	TRBV10-2	TRBJ1-2	few	TGCGCCAGCGCCGGGACAGGGGCTAACTATGGCTACACCTTC	CASAGTGANYGYTF